Presented here are 25 T cell receptor beta chains from one specimen sequenced in a study of neurological immune-mediated disorders. TCRdb fed the 5' RACE reads into MiXCR, producing one record per CDR3 protein. The data hold 70,000 or so distinct CDR3 sequences, with 2.5% to 3.5% observed a single time. The sample was PBMCs. Receptors were obtained from a woman in her forties or fifties with multiple sclerosis.

The chain uses TRBV12-5 and TRBJ2-7; perhaps D is TRBD1 or TRBD2 (6 bases each). The germline gives CDR1 LGHNT, CDR2 FRNRAP. The CDR3 is 12 residues long. Trimming took 3 bases from V and 6 from J, leaving 9 bases between them. CDR3 nucleotides: TGTGCTAGTGGTTTCGGGGGCCTCGAGCAGTACTTC. Encoded protein: CASGFGGLEQYF.

This clonotype has ten or more counts. The chain joins TRBV4-3 to TRBJ1-1; 9 bases fit TRBD1. V was pared by 0 bases and J by 4 bases, with 18 bases of the junction left unmatched. The CDR3 is 20 amino acids. The germline CDR1 and CDR2 sequences are LGHNA and YSLEER. The CDR3: CASSQDHGGSGTGLFTEAFF. The CDR3 nucleotides are TGCGCCAGCAGCCAAGATCATGGTGGGTCCGGGACAGGGTTGTTCACTGAAGCTTTCTTT.

This clonotype was counted between two and nine times. Being one base from a much bigger clone, this may be a read error. The V call is TRBV20-1, the J call TRBJ1-2; D is possibly TRBD1 (6 bases). This CDR3 has 12 residues. Germline V gene sequence: CDR1 DFQATT, CDR2 SNEGSKA (reference sequence). V was cut by 5 bases and J by 7 bases, with 14 bases left in between. The CDR3 region has the DNA TGCAGTGCTCGAAAGGGGGAACTTGGCTACACCTTC. Its translation is CSARKGELGYTF.

This clonotype was counted many times. V usage is TRBV12-3 or TRBV12-4 and J usage is TRBJ2-1; TRBD1 agrees at 9 bases. Trimming cost V 3 bases and J 0 bases; bases outside gene matches: 3. The CDR3 runs 16 residues. CDR3 bases: TGTGCCAGCAGTTTGGACAGGGGCCTCTCCTACAATGAGCAGTTCTTC. Residues: CASSLDRGLSYNEQFF.

This clonotype was recorded many times. The V call is TRBV6-5, the J call TRBJ1-4, with 8 nucleotides matching TRBD1. The J segment lost 8 bases and the V segment lost 5 bases, leaving 4 bases of the junction unmatched. The CDR3 is 13 residues long. The germline V gene has CDR1 MNHEY and CDR2 SVGAGI. CDR3 sequence reads: CASSRTGREKLFF. In DNA, the CDR3 is TGTGCCAGCAGTAGGACAGGGCGGGAAAAACTGTTTTTT.

This clonotype came up many times. The chain has TRBV12-3 or TRBV12-4 and TRBJ2-3; D unresolved. The length of the CDR3 is 13 residues. V dropped 2 bases and J dropped 5 bases, with 8 bases sitting between them. The CDR3 nucleotides read TGTGCCAGCAGTTTACTGGGTGGAGATACGCAGTATTTT. The encoded protein is CASSLLGGDTQYF.

Ten or more counts support this clonotype. This sequence joins TRBV20-1 and TRBJ2-1; the D gene is possibly TRBD1 (6 bases). Germline V gene sequence: CDR1 DFQATT, CDR2 SNEGSKA (reference sequence). This CDR3 spans 12 amino acids. The CDR3 bases are TGCACCCGCCAGGGGCTAGCTTATGAGCAGTTCTTC. Amino acids: CTRQGLAYEQFF.

This clonotype was counted ten times or more. This rearrangement joins TRBV10-1 to TRBJ2-1, with D unclear. Looked up from germline, CDR1 is WNHNN and CDR2 is SYGVQD (reference sequence). This CDR3 region has 12 residues. Trimming took off 3 bases at V and 8 bases at J, with 8 bases between the two ends. The CDR3 bases are TGCGCCAGCAGTGACTCCAGAGATGAGCAGTTCTTC. It codes for CASSDSRDEQFF.

This clonotype has at least ten counts. V gene TRBV5-1 combines with J gene TRBJ1-2, with a tentative D call TRBD1 (6 bases). Germline lookup yields CDR1 SGHRS and CDR2 YFSETQ. V gave up 4 bases and J gave up 2 bases, with 9 bases separating them. The CDR3 totals 13 residues. This CDR3 reads CASSPGTNYGYTF. CDR3 sequence (DNA): TGCGCCAGCAGCCCCGGGACAAACTATGGCTACACCTTC.

At least ten counts were recorded for this clonotype. DNA for the CDR3: TGCAGCGGCGGGGACATCTCAGAGACCCAGTACTTC. It encodes CSGGDISETQYF. The chain recombines TRBV29-1 with TRBJ2-5, with D perhaps matching TRBD1 or TRBD2 (6 bases each). V shed 7 bases and J shed 4 bases, with 13 bases lying between them. CDR1 is SQVTM and CDR2 is ANQGSEA in the germline V gene. This CDR3 region has 12 residues.

The genes are TRBV10-3 and TRBJ2-2, with 8 positions matching TRBD1. Germline V gives CDR1 ENHRY, CDR2 SYGVKD. The CDR3 covers 15 residues. V was pared by 7 bases and J by 0 bases, with 4 bases of the junction left unmatched. In DNA form, the CDR3 reads TGTGCCATCAAGGGACAGGCGACGAACACCGGGGAGCTGTTTTTT. It specifies CAIKGQATNTGELFF.

This clonotype was seen many times. The gene calls are TRBV7-2 and TRBJ1-2; possibly TRBD1 for D (6 bases). Germline CDR1 reads SGHTA; CDR2 reads FQGNSA. The CDR3 length is 15 residues. V was clipped by 5 bases and J by 6 bases, with 19 bases between them. The CDR3 protein is CASSPPPGQSDGYTF. The CDR3 DNA follows: TGTGCCAGCAGCCCCCCCCCGGGACAAAGCGATGGCTACACCTTC.

This clonotype was counted only a few times. The chain combines TRBV5-1 with TRBJ2-2, with 7 bases that match TRBD1. V trimming: 0 bases; J trimming: 3 bases; junction bases outside the gene matches: 2. This CDR3 region has 15 residues. The germline V gene encodes CDR1 SGHRS and CDR2 YFSETQ. Here the CDR3 DNA reads TGCGCCAGCAGCTTGGGTGGGACAGACACCGGGGAGCTGTTTTTT. Protein: CASSLGGTDTGELFF.

This clonotype occurred many times. The chain carries TRBV12-3 or TRBV12-4 and TRBJ1-1; TRBD1 matches 7 bases. The V segment lost 5 bases and the J segment 5 bases; nucleotides outside the gene matches: 8. CDR3 size: 14 residues. The CDR3 reads CASSPDDRETEAFF. CDR3 in DNA: TGTGCCAGCAGTCCCGACGACAGGGAAACTGAAGCTTTCTTT.

This clonotype came up many times. The gene calls are TRBV18 and TRBJ2-3; D unresolved. The CDR3 extends over 14 amino acids. Trimming took off 3 bases at V and 4 bases at J, with 11 bases between the two ends. CDR1 and CDR2 from the germline V gene are KGHSH and LQKENI. CDR3 amino acids: CASSPGRFADTQYF. The CDR3 DNA is TGTGCCAGCTCACCCGGCCGATTCGCAGATACGCAGTATTTT.

This clonotype was seen repeatedly, ten times or more. J is TRBJ2-1 and V is TRBV20-1; possible D gene TRBD2, 5 bases. This CDR3 region has 12 residues. V was pared by 6 bases and J by 7 bases, with 13 bases between. Germline assignment: CDR1 DFQATT and CDR2 SNEGSKA (reference sequence). The CDR3 DNA reads as TGCAGTGCCTTCGCGGGCGGGAATGAGCAGTTCTTC. This codes for CSAFAGGNEQFF.

This clonotype was seen ten or more times. The rearrangement joins TRBV6-2 or TRBV6-3 to TRBJ2-7; D is unclear. Trimming removed 0 bases at V and 1 base at J, with 10 bases between. Germline-derived CDR1 and CDR2 are MNHEY and SVGEGT. The CDR3 totals 15 residues. The CDR3 loop is CASSYSGYRSYEQYF. Written as DNA, the CDR3 is TGTGCCAGCAGTTACTCGGGCTACCGGTCCTACGAGCAGTACTTC.

This clonotype was counted ten times or more. The CDR3 DNA follows: TGTGCCAGCAGCTCCTCAGGGGGGTGGTGGGAGACCCAGTACTTC. It translates to CASSSSGGWWETQYF. The chain uses TRBV6-6 and TRBJ2-5, with D perhaps matching TRBD1 (7 bases). The CDR3 runs to 15 residues. V dropped 6 bases and J dropped 5 bases, with 19 bases sitting between them. CDR1 and CDR2 from the germline V gene are MNHNY and SVGAGI (reference sequence).

This clonotype was detected many times. The V and J genes are TRBV7-2 and TRBJ2-1, with D unclear. Germline CDR1 and CDR2: SGHTA and FQGNSA. The CDR3 length is 13 residues. V was clipped by 3 bases and J by 6 bases, with 9 bases between them. The CDR3 DNA follows: TGTGCCAGCAGCTTCAGTCGAAGCAATGAGCAGTTCTTC. Encoded protein: CASSFSRSNEQFF. Based on the CDR3 plus reference TRBV7-2 and TRBJ2-1, the full variable domain is GAGVSQSPSNKVTEKGKDVELRCDPISGHTALYWYRQSLGQGLEFLIYFQGNSAPDKSGLPSDRFSAERTGGSVSTLTIQRTQQEDSAVYLCASSFSRSNEQFFGPGTRLTVL.

In this sample, this clonotype turned up many times. This chain connects TRBV20-1 to TRBJ1-5; D is perhaps TRBD1 (5 bases). Germline CDR1 DFQATT, CDR2 SNEGSKA (reference sequence). V lost 6 bases and J lost 0, with 12 bases in between. The CDR3 covers 14 residues. The CDR3 loop is CSAQGSFSNQPQHF. The CDR3 DNA is TGCAGTGCGCAGGGCTCTTTTAGCAATCAGCCCCAGCATTTT.

This clonotype was picked up many times. CDR3: CASSGGTQYF. The DNA of the CDR3 is TGTGCCAGCAGCGGCGGTACGCAGTATTTT. V usage is TRBV7-9 and J usage is TRBJ2-3; D is uncertain. V lost 5 bases and J lost 8, with 5 bases in between. The CDR3 is 10 amino acids. Germline-derived CDR1 and CDR2 are SEHNR and FQNEAQ (reference sequence).

This clonotype was seen at least ten times. V and J are TRBV5-6 and TRBJ2-5; TRBD2 might be the D (6 bases). Trimming pared 1 base from V and 7 bases from J, leaving 14 bases between. The length of the CDR3 is 14 residues. The germline V gene has CDR1 SGHDT and CDR2 YYEEEE. CDR3 in DNA: TGTGCCAGCAGCTTGTATGTGGAGGGTGGGACCCAGTACTTC. Amino acid sequence: CASSLYVEGGTQYF.

This clonotype has a count of ten or more. This rearrangement joins TRBV20-1 to TRBJ2-5; a possible D gene is TRBD1 (6 bases). Trimming shortened V by 4 bases and J by 7 bases, and 13 bases separated the two germline ends. This CDR3 is 12 amino acids long. CDR1 and CDR2 from the germline V gene are DFQATT and SNEGSKA (reference sequence). This CDR3 reads CSATTGSGTQYF. The CDR3 bases are TGCAGTGCTACCACAGGGTCCGGGACCCAGTACTTC.

In this sample, this clonotype turned up many times. The CDR3 is CSAKRAGGRNTGELFF. The CDR3 DNA reads as TGCAGTGCTAAACGAGCGGGAGGCCGGAACACCGGGGAGCTGTTTTTT. V is TRBV20-1 and J is TRBJ2-2; 9 bases match TRBD2. The germline CDR1 and CDR2 sequences are DFQATT and SNEGSKA (reference sequence). V shed 4 bases, J shed 1 base, and the junction held 7 bases outside the gene matches. This CDR3 is built from 16 residues.

This clonotype was seen ten or more times. The rearrangement joins TRBV20-1 to TRBJ2-5, with TRBD2 matching over 10 bases. CDR1 DFQATT and CDR2 SNEGSKA come from the germline V gene (reference sequence). V shed 3 bases and J 5 bases; nucleotides not matched to a gene: 9. The CDR3 loop spans 15 amino acids. The CDR3 DNA sequence: TGCAGTGCTAGCACCCGGCTTAGCGGGGGGGAGACCCAGTACTTC. The encoded protein is CSASTRLSGGETQYF.